This is a list of T cell receptor beta chains from one sample in a study of T-cell reconstitution after alpha-beta-depleted transplantation in children. MiXCR was run by TCRdb on the PCR reads, yielding one entry per CDR3 protein. The sample lists about 610,000 distinct CDR3 sequences; more than 9% were seen once. The material was PBMCs from the stem cell graft donor, obtained from the stem cell graft. The receptors stem from a human donor who donated a stem cell graft to a child with acute myeloid leukemia. Both conserved end residues are part of each CDR3. Each record gives: J gene, D gene, clone size, V gene, CDR3 DNA, CDR3 protein. A D gene is named only where the DNA matches it firmly. Clone size is shown for a subset of rows, as once, few, many or a class of expanded clone.

j_call: TRBJ2-1; d_call: .; clone_size: few; v_call: TRBV4-3; cdr3_nt: TGCGCCAGCAGCCAAGATGGAGCGGCGAGCTCCTACAATGAGCAGTTCTTC; cdr3_aa: CASSQDGAASSYNEQFF
j_call: TRBJ2-1; d_call: .; clone_size: .; v_call: TRBV7-3; cdr3_nt: TGTGCCAGCAGCTTAACAAGGGACGGTGAGCAGTTCTTC; cdr3_aa: CASSLTRDGEQFF
j_call: TRBJ2-2; d_call: .; clone_size: many; v_call: TRBV29-1; cdr3_nt: TGCAGCGTTCTACCGTCGAACACCGGGGAGCTGTTTTTT; cdr3_aa: CSVLPSNTGELFF
j_call: TRBJ2-1; d_call: .; clone_size: few; v_call: TRBV20-1; cdr3_nt: TGCAGTGCCCGCCCTGGGAATGAGCAGTTCTTC; cdr3_aa: CSARPGNEQFF
j_call: TRBJ2-7; d_call: .; clone_size: many; v_call: TRBV7-8; cdr3_nt: TGTGCCAGCCGTCCAGGACACGAACTCTACGAGCAGTACTTC; cdr3_aa: CASRPGHELYEQYF
j_call: TRBJ1-2; d_call: .; clone_size: .; v_call: TRBV29-1; cdr3_nt: TGCAGCGTTGAAAGATTACTAAACTATGGCTACACCTTC; cdr3_aa: CSVERLLNYGYTF
j_call: TRBJ2-2; d_call: TRBD1; clone_size: few; v_call: TRBV7-9; cdr3_nt: TGTGCCAGCAGCACCCGGGACAGGAACACCGGGGAGCTGTTTTTT; cdr3_aa: CASSTRDRNTGELFF
j_call: TRBJ2-2; d_call: TRBD2; clone_size: many; v_call: TRBV10-3; cdr3_nt: TGTGCCATCAGTGAGAGGGGACTAGTGGCCGGGGAGCTGTTTTTT; cdr3_aa: CAISERGLVAGELFF
j_call: TRBJ2-7; d_call: .; clone_size: many; v_call: TRBV15; cdr3_nt: TGTGCCACCCAGAGCGGGTCCTACGAGCAGTACTTC; cdr3_aa: CATQSGSYEQYF
j_call: TRBJ2-6; d_call: .; clone_size: .; v_call: TRBV3-1; cdr3_nt: TGTGCCAGCAGCCTAGAAGGGCAAGGGGCCAACGTCCTGACTTTC; cdr3_aa: CASSLEGQGANVLTF
j_call: TRBJ2-1; d_call: TRBD2; clone_size: few; v_call: TRBV4-2; cdr3_nt: TGTGCCAGCAGCCAATCCACCGGGACTAGCGGGATAAATGAGCAGTTCTTC; cdr3_aa: CASSQSTGTSGINEQFF
j_call: TRBJ1-4; d_call: .; clone_size: .; v_call: TRBV28; cdr3_nt: TGTGCCAGCAGTTTAGGCGGCGTCCCTGAAAAACTGTTTTTT; cdr3_aa: CASSLGGVPEKLFF
j_call: TRBJ2-1; d_call: .; clone_size: .; v_call: TRBV3-1; cdr3_nt: TGTGCCAGCAGCCACCTAATTACGAGCTCCTACAATGAGCAGTTCTTC; cdr3_aa: CASSHLITSSYNEQFF
j_call: TRBJ2-7; d_call: .; clone_size: few; v_call: TRBV29-1; cdr3_nt: TGCAGCGTTGAAGATCCGGCCCCTGGCTCCTACGAGCAGTACTTC; cdr3_aa: CSVEDPAPGSYEQYF
j_call: TRBJ2-7; d_call: TRBD2; clone_size: .; v_call: TRBV30; cdr3_nt: TGTGCCTGGAGTGTACTAGCGGGAGCTTCCTACGAGCAGTACTTC; cdr3_aa: CAWSVLAGASYEQYF
j_call: TRBJ2-7; d_call: TRBD2; clone_size: few; v_call: TRBV7-2; cdr3_nt: TGTGCCAGCAGCTTAGGCGGTACTAGCGGGAGTAGGTACGAGCAGTACTTC; cdr3_aa: CASSLGGTSGSRYEQYF
j_call: TRBJ2-1; d_call: TRBD2; clone_size: many; v_call: TRBV9; cdr3_nt: TGTGCCAGCAGCGTGCTAGCGGACCCCTACAATGAGCAGTTCTTC; cdr3_aa: CASSVLADPYNEQFF
j_call: TRBJ2-1; d_call: .; clone_size: few; v_call: TRBV11-3; cdr3_nt: TGTGCCAGCAGCTCCCTCGGGGAGCGCCCCAATGAGCAGTTCTTC; cdr3_aa: CASSSLGERPNEQFF
j_call: TRBJ1-6; d_call: .; clone_size: few; v_call: TRBV5-6; cdr3_nt: TGTGCCAGCAGACCTCGAGGAGGAAGGTCACCCCTCCACTTT; cdr3_aa: CASRPRGGRSPLHF
j_call: TRBJ2-7; d_call: TRBD2; clone_size: .; v_call: TRBV28; cdr3_nt: TGTGCCAGCAAGGGTTGGTTAGCGGGATCCTCCTACGAGCAGTACTTC; cdr3_aa: CASKGWLAGSSYEQYF
j_call: TRBJ2-2; d_call: .; clone_size: many; v_call: TRBV20-1; cdr3_nt: TGCAGTGCTAGAAAGGAGGGGCGAACCGGGGAGCTGTTTTTT; cdr3_aa: CSARKEGRTGELFF
j_call: TRBJ1-5; d_call: TRBD1; clone_size: few; v_call: TRBV6-2/TRBV6-3; cdr3_nt: TGTGCCAGCAGAGATACAGGGGAAAGTCAGCCCCAGCATTTT; cdr3_aa: CASRDTGESQPQHF
j_call: TRBJ2-2; d_call: .; clone_size: .; v_call: TRBV20-1; cdr3_nt: TGCAGTGCTCCGCCCTCGGGCCTAGGAGGTGCCGGGGAGCTGTTTTTT; cdr3_aa: CSAPPSGLGGAGELFF
j_call: TRBJ2-3; d_call: .; clone_size: many; v_call: TRBV7-2; cdr3_nt: TGTGCCAGCAGTCCCAAGGATACGCAGTATTTT; cdr3_aa: CASSPKDTQYF
j_call: TRBJ2-7; d_call: .; clone_size: .; v_call: TRBV29-1; cdr3_nt: TGCAGCGTTTCTGCGGGAACTACCGAGCAGTACTTC; cdr3_aa: CSVSAGTTEQYF
j_call: TRBJ1-5; d_call: TRBD1; clone_size: few; v_call: TRBV7-2; cdr3_nt: TGTGCCAGCAGCCCCGGGACAGGGAAGCAGCCCCAGCATTTT; cdr3_aa: CASSPGTGKQPQHF
j_call: TRBJ2-3; d_call: TRBD2; clone_size: .; v_call: TRBV27; cdr3_nt: TGTGCCAGCAGTTTGGGACTAGCGGGAGGAGTGCAAGATACGCAGTATTTT; cdr3_aa: CASSLGLAGGVQDTQYF
j_call: TRBJ2-3; d_call: TRBD2; clone_size: few; v_call: TRBV2; cdr3_nt: TGTGCCAGCAGTGGTCATTGGACTAGCGGAAAGGAATGGGAGCTGGGCACAGATACGCAGTATTTT; cdr3_aa: CASSGHWTSGKEWELGTDTQYF
j_call: TRBJ1-5; d_call: .; clone_size: few; v_call: TRBV6-2/TRBV6-3; cdr3_nt: TGTGCCAGCAGATTCCCCGGGGGCGGGCAGCCCCAGCATTTT; cdr3_aa: CASRFPGGGQPQHF
j_call: TRBJ2-2; d_call: .; clone_size: .; v_call: TRBV20-1; cdr3_nt: TGCTGTGCTAGAGATGCGGGTACTTCGAACACCGGGGAGCTGTTTTTT; cdr3_aa: CCARDAGTSNTGELFF
j_call: TRBJ2-2; d_call: .; clone_size: .; v_call: TRBV5-6; cdr3_nt: TGTGCCAGCAGCTTGGTGGCGGCGGTCGGGGAGCTGTTTTTT; cdr3_aa: CASSLVAAVGELFF
j_call: TRBJ2-1; d_call: .; clone_size: few; v_call: TRBV7-2; cdr3_nt: TGTGCCAGCAGCTTACGGGCAGCGGAAGGGAATGAGCAGTTCTTC; cdr3_aa: CASSLRAAEGNEQFF
j_call: TRBJ2-2; d_call: .; clone_size: many; v_call: TRBV7-3; cdr3_nt: TGTGCCAGCAGCTTAAGGGGGGAGAACACCGGGGAGCTGTTTTTT; cdr3_aa: CASSLRGENTGELFF
j_call: TRBJ1-2; d_call: TRBD1; clone_size: few; v_call: TRBV3-1; cdr3_nt: TGTGCCAGCAGCCGCGGGACAGGGAATAACTATGGCTACACCTTC; cdr3_aa: CASSRGTGNNYGYTF
j_call: TRBJ2-1; d_call: TRBD2; clone_size: .; v_call: TRBV5-6; cdr3_nt: TGTGCCAGCAGCTTGCTCCAAACGGGGGGGAATGAGCAGTTCTTC; cdr3_aa: CASSLLQTGGNEQFF
j_call: TRBJ2-5; d_call: TRBD2; clone_size: few; v_call: TRBV20-1; cdr3_nt: TGCAGTGCCGGGACTAGCGGTAAAGAGACCCAGTACTTC; cdr3_aa: CSAGTSGKETQYF
j_call: TRBJ2-4; d_call: TRBD1; clone_size: .; v_call: TRBV29-1; cdr3_nt: TGCAGCGCTGACAGGGGTCAAAACATTCAGTACTTC; cdr3_aa: CSADRGQNIQYF
j_call: TRBJ2-1; d_call: .; clone_size: .; v_call: TRBV18; cdr3_nt: TGTGCCAGCTCCGACAGTGCGCCACACACTGAGCAGTTCTTC; cdr3_aa: CASSDSAPHTEQFF
j_call: TRBJ1-5; d_call: .; clone_size: many; v_call: TRBV5-1; cdr3_nt: TGCGCCAGCAGCAAGGACGGAAATAGCAATCAGCCCCAGCATTTT; cdr3_aa: CASSKDGNSNQPQHF
j_call: TRBJ1-1; d_call: .; clone_size: many; v_call: TRBV29-1; cdr3_nt: TGCAGCGCATGGGCCGGGGCAGCTTTCTTT; cdr3_aa: CSAWAGAAFF
j_call: TRBJ2-7; d_call: .; clone_size: few; v_call: TRBV29-1; cdr3_nt: TGCAGCGCCGTTTGGGGCAGTAGGGGCCCTGTGCAGTACTTC; cdr3_aa: CSAVWGSRGPVQYF
j_call: TRBJ2-7; d_call: .; clone_size: few; v_call: TRBV12-3/TRBV12-4; cdr3_nt: TGTGCCAGCAGTCCCCTGGCGGGACCGACCTACGAGCAGTACTTC; cdr3_aa: CASSPLAGPTYEQYF
j_call: TRBJ1-1; d_call: TRBD1; clone_size: .; v_call: TRBV5-1; cdr3_nt: TGCGCCAGCAGCTTGGAGGGGGCGCCCACTGAAGCTTTCTTT; cdr3_aa: CASSLEGAPTEAFF
j_call: TRBJ2-3; d_call: TRBD2; clone_size: few; v_call: TRBV15; cdr3_nt: TGTGCCACCAGCGTCGAATTGGGGGTAGCGGGAGGGAGCACAGATACGCAGTATTTT; cdr3_aa: CATSVELGVAGGSTDTQYF
j_call: TRBJ2-7; d_call: .; clone_size: few; v_call: TRBV5-1; cdr3_nt: TGCGCCAGCAGCTTTGAGACCGAGCAGTACTTC; cdr3_aa: CASSFETEQYF
j_call: TRBJ2-3; d_call: .; clone_size: few; v_call: TRBV7-2; cdr3_nt: TGTGCCAGCAGCCTTGGACGGCAGGATACGCAGTATTTT; cdr3_aa: CASSLGRQDTQYF